This paragraph reports one T cell receptor beta chain. Trimming removed 1 base from V and 5 bases from J; junction bases left unmatched: 8. The V gene's germline CDR1 is LNHNV and CDR2 YYDKDF (reference sequence). CDR3 length: 15 amino acids. This sample was taken from a study of blood T cell repertoires in COVID-19. Study-wide context: Donors in the United States, Italy and Spain gave samples during acute or convalescent COVID-19.

Repertoires were generated with immunoSEQ multiplex PCR, while TCRdb's copy carries only in-frame clones and drops some. The repertoire holds 150,000 to 200,000 clones, with approximately 80% as singletons. This sequence joins TRBV15 and TRBJ2-7; TRBD2 aligns across 7 bases. This sequence originates from a man aged 60 to 69 who had been exposed to COVID-19. Sequenced sample: PBMCs or T cells enriched from blood (not recorded which). The CDR3: CATSRVIPSGDEQYF. The CDR3 DNA reads as TGTGCCACCAGCAGAGTAATCCCTAGCGGCGACGAGCAGTACTTC.